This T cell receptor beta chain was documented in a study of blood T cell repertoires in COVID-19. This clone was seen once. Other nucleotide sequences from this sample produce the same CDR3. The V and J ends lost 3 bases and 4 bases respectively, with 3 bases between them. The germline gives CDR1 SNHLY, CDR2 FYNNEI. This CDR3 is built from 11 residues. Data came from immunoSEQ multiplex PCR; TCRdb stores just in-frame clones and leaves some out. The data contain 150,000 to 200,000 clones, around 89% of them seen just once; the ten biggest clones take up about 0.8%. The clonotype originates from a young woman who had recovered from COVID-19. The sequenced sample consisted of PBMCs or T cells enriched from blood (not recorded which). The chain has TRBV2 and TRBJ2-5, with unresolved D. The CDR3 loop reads CASSERETQYF. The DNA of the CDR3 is TGTGCCAGCAGTGAGAGAGAGACCCAGTACTTC.